This TCR beta chain was documented in a study of beta chain features in type 1 diabetes. Study-wide results and limits: Shortening of TCRB CDR3s, moderate but significant, appeared in all four CD4+ subsets of Type 1 diabetes patients.

Expressed TCRB transcripts were sequenced because the isolated RNA had all been reverse transcribed beforehand. The table came from immunoSEQ multiplex PCR; TCRdb's copy has only in-frame clones and leaves some out. This sample carries under 200,000 clones, around 8.6% of them seen once, and the ten largest clones take 0.54%. The length of the CDR3 is 16 residues. Germline CDR1 reads SGHTA; CDR2 reads FQGNSA. After removal of 1 base from V and 7 bases from J, the junction contained 5 bases not matched to a gene. This clone has just a few counts. Its antigen is not identified. This clonotype was sampled from a woman aged 18-29 years with type 1 diabetes. This sequence joins TRBV7-2 and TRBJ2-1, with TRBD1 identical over 12 bases. Sequenced material: central memory CD4+ T cells from blood. CDR3 DNA: TGTGCCAGCAGCTTAGTGGGGACAGGGGGCCTTAATGAGCAGTTCTTC. The encoded protein is CASSLVGTGGLNEQFF.